The 13 T cell receptor beta chains below all came from one sample that was sequenced in a study of PD-L1 blockade in urothelial cancer (dated by TCRdb to 2016 to 2017). The method was the immunoSEQ multiplex PCR assay. The table was pulled from immuneACCESS by TCRdb, which kept in-frame rearrangements only. Such tables lose some clones; where checked, under half of the loss comes from unresolved V genes, and the rest has no known cause. In this sample the table shows approximately 24,000 clones, around 90% of which occur a single time. Of the sample, just over 3% is held by the ten largest clones. The sample was PBMCs, taken around atezolizumab (anti-PD-L1) treatment. The receptors here all came from a man in his forties or fifties with urothelial cancer.

A few counts support this clone. This chain joins TRBV5-1 and TRBJ1-2; a weak D match, TRBD1 (6 bases). The CDR3 consists of 16 residues. Trimming stripped 0 bases from V and 0 bases from J, with 12 bases between. Germline CDR1 SGHRS, CDR2 YFSETQ. The CDR3 sequence is CASSLGQVRTNYGYTF. The CDR3 bases are TGCGCCAGCAGCTTGGGACAGGTTCGAACTAACTATGGCTACACCTTC.

This clone was recorded only once. The chain is built from TRBV9 and TRBJ2-2, with no clear D. This CDR3 has 15 residues. Germline V gives CDR1 SGDLS, CDR2 YYNGEE. The V end was cut by 0 bases, the J end by 5 bases, with 11 bases between. The CDR3 is CASSVEVSRTGELFF. CDR3 DNA: TGTGCCAGCAGCGTAGAAGTTTCGCGGACCGGGGAGCTGTTTTTT.

V and J are TRBV19 and TRBJ2-5; TRBD2 aligns across 9 bases. Germline assignment: CDR1 LNHDA and CDR2 SQIVND (reference sequence). V shed 2 bases and J 6 bases; nucleotides not matched to a gene: 10. This CDR3 contains 16 residues. The CDR3: CASSITSGRLGKTQYF. CDR3 coding DNA: TGTGCCAGTAGTATAACTAGCGGGCGCTTGGGGAAGACCCAGTACTTC. The full variable domain, with the rest looked up from reference TRBV19 and TRBJ2-5, is DGGITQSPKYLFRKEGQNVTLSCEQNLNHDAMYWYRQDPGQGLRLIYYSQIVNDFQKGDIAEGYSVSREKKESFPLTVTSAQKNPTAFYLCASSITSGRLGKTQYFGPGTRLLVL.

The V gene is TRBV4-3, the J gene TRBJ2-1, with unresolved D. V lost 1 base and J 6 bases, leaving 13 bases between the germline ends. Germline V gene data show CDR1 as LGHNA and CDR2 as YSLEER. This CDR3 has 15 residues. CDR3 bases: TGCGCCAGCAGCCAAGGAGCGACTTCCACCAATGAGCAGTTCTTC. Its protein is CASSQGATSTNEQFF.

The chain has TRBV5-1 and TRBJ2-7, with 8 bases that match TRBD2. The V segment lost 6 bases and the J segment 1 base; nucleotides outside the gene matches: 9. The CDR3 is 15 residues long. Germline CDR1 is SGHRS and CDR2 is YFSETQ. The CDR3 DNA follows: TGCGCCAGCAACCCGGGGGGGGCTGAGTCCTACGAGCAGTACTTC. Protein: CASNPGGAESYEQYF.

The gene calls are TRBV12-5 and TRBJ2-4; tentatively, D is TRBD2 (7 bases). The germline V and J ends were trimmed by 0 bases and 6 bases, with 15 bases remaining between them. There are 16 residues in the CDR3. Germline V lookup: CDR1 LGHNT, CDR2 FRNRAP. CDR3 sequence: CASGLVMGGGGNIQYF. The CDR3 DNA follows: TGTGCTAGTGGTTTGGTAATGGGGGGCGGGGGAAACATTCAGTACTTC. Looking up the rest from reference TRBV12-5 and TRBJ2-4 gives the full variable domain: DARVTQTPRHKVTEMGQEVTMRCQPILGHNTVFWYRQTMMQGLELLAYFRNRAPLDDSGMPKDRFSAEMPDATLATLKIQPSEPRDSAVYFCASGLVMGGGGNIQYFGAGTRLSVL.

The rearrangement joins TRBV4-1 to TRBJ2-1; TRBD1 matches at 10 bases. CDR1 and CDR2 from the germline V gene are MGHRA and YSYEKL. This CDR3 region has 16 residues. Unmatched junction bases numbered 8, after V lost 0 bases and J lost 9 bases. The CDR3 reads CASSQEGTGDLIEQFF. DNA for the CDR3: TGCGCCAGCAGCCAAGAAGGGACAGGGGATCTTATTGAGCAGTTCTTC.

V and J are TRBV5-1 and TRBJ1-1; D not certain. This CDR3 region has 16 residues. The V gene lost 5 bases and the J gene lost 0 bases, with 17 bases spanning the gap. CDR1 SGHRS and CDR2 YFSETQ come from the germline V gene. In DNA form, the CDR3 reads TGCGCCAGCAGTTTCGGACTCCTTCCTATGAACACTGAAGCTTTCTTT. This encodes CASSFGLLPMNTEAFF.

The CDR3 spells CASSYSGRYNEQFF. CDR3 nucleotides: TGTGCCAGCAGTTACTCGGGCCGGTACAATGAGCAGTTCTTC. V and J are TRBV6-5 and TRBJ2-1; unclear D gene. The germline V gene has CDR1 MNHEY and CDR2 SVGAGI. This CDR3 is 14 amino acids long. V was shortened by 0 bases and J by 4 bases, with 7 bases between the two germline ends.

The chain joins TRBV4-2 to TRBJ2-3, with D tentatively TRBD1 (6 bases). This CDR3 is 16 amino acids long. Germline V gene lookup returns CDR1 LGHNA and CDR2 YNFKEQ. V lost 0 bases to trimming and J lost 4 bases, with 14 bases between them. The DNA for the CDR3 is TGTGCCAGCAGCCAAGAAGGACAGACACTTCCAGATACGCAGTATTTT. Translating gives CASSQEGQTLPDTQYF.

This chain joins TRBV10-3 and TRBJ1-2; TRBD1 matches 8 bases. The V segment lost 5 bases and the J segment 6 bases; nucleotides outside the gene matches: 5. This CDR3 has 13 residues. The V gene's germline CDR1 is ENHRY and CDR2 SYGVKD. The chain's CDR3 is CAISKTGVDGYTF. CDR3 nucleotide sequence: TGTGCCATCAGTAAGACAGGGGTGGATGGCTACACCTTC.

This chain joins TRBV9 and TRBJ2-7; possibly TRBD1 for D (6 bases). V lost 2 bases, J lost 7 bases, and 19 bases lay in between. The CDR3 runs 15 residues. Germline-derived CDR1 and CDR2 are SGDLS and YYNGEE. The CDR3 nucleotides read TGTGCCAGCAGCGTCAACCCGACAGGCCGCCCAGAGCAGTACTTC. Protein sequence: CASSVNPTGRPEQYF.

The chain recombines TRBV27 with TRBJ2-3; 9 bases are a match to TRBD2. Germline trimming cut 4 bases from V and 12 bases from J; bases unmatched to any gene: 8. The germline V gene encodes CDR1 MNHEY and CDR2 SMNVEV (reference sequence). CDR3 length: 13 residues. The CDR3 loop is CASSSSPGLAQYF. The CDR3 DNA is TGTGCCAGCAGTTCATCCCCGGGACTAGCTCAGTATTTT.